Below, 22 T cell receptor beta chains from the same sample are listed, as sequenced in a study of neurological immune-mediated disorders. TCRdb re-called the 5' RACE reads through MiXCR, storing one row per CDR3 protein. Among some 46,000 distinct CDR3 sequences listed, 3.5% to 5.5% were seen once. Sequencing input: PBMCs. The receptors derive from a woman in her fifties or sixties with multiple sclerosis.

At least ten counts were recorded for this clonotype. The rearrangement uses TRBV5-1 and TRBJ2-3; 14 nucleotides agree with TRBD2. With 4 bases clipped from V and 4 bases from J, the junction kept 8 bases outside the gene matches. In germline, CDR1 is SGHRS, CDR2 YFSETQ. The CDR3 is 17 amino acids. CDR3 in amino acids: CASSPRTSGGTADTQYF. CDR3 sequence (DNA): TGCGCCAGCAGCCCCCGGACTAGCGGGGGGACGGCAGATACGCAGTATTTT.

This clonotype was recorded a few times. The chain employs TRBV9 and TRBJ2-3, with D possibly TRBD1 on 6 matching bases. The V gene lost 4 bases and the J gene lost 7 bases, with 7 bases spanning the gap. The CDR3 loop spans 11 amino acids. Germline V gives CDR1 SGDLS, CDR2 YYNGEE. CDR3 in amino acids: CASSTGNTQYF. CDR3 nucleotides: TGTGCCAGCAGCACAGGGAATACGCAGTATTTT. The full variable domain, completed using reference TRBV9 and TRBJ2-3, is DSGVTQTPKHLITATGQRVTLRCSPRSGDLSVYWYQQSLDQGLQFLIQYYNGEERAKGNILERFSAQQFPDLHSELNLSSLELGDSALYFCASSTGNTQYFGPGTRLTVL.

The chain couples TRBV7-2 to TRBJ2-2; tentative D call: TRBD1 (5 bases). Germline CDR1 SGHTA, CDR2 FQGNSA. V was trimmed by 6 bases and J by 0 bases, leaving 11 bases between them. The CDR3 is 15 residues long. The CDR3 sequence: CASSQTVANTGELFF. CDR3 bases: TGTGCCAGCAGTCAGACAGTTGCGAACACCGGGGAGCTGTTTTTT.

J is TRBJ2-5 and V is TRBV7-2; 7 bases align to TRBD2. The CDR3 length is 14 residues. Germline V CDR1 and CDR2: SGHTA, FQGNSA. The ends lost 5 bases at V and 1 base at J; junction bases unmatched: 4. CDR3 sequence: CASSLLAVQETQYF. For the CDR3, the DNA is TGTGCCAGCAGCCTCCTAGCGGTCCAAGAGACCCAGTACTTC.

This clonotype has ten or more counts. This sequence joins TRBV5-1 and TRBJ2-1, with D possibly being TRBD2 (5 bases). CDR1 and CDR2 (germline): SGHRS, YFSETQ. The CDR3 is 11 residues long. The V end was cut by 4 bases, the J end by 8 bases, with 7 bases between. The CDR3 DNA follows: TGCGCCAGCAGCAACGGGGATGAGCAGTTCTTC. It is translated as CASSNGDEQFF.

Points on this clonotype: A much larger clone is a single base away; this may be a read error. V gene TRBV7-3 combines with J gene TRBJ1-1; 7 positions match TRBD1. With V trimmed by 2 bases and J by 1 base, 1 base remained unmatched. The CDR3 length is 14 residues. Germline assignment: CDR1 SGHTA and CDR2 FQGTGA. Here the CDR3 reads CASSLQGGNTEAFF. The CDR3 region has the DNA TGTGCCAGCAGCTTACAGGGGGGGAACACTGAAGCTTTCTTT.

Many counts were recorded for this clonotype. The CDR3 nucleotides read TGTGCCAGCAGCCTCCGAACGGCTAATGAAAAACTGTTTTTT. Its protein product is CASSLRTANEKLFF. The chain combines TRBV7-2 with TRBJ1-4; no clear D gene. The V and J ends lost 5 bases and 3 bases respectively, with 10 bases between them. Germline loops: CDR1 SGHTA, CDR2 FQGNSA. This CDR3 spans 14 amino acids.

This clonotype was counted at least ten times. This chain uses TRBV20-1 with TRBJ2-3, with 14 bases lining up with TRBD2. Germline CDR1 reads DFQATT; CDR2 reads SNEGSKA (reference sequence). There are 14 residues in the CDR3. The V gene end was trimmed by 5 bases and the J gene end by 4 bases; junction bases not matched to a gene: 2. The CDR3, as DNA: TGCAGTGCTGAGACTAGCGGGGGGGCAGATACGCAGTATTTT. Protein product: CSAETSGGADTQYF.

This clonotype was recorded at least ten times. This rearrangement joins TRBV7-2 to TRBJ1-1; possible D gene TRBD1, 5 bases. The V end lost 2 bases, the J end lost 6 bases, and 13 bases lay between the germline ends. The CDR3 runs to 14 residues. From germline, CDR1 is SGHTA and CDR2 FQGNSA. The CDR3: CASSLYGGRSEAFF. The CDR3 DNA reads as TGTGCCAGCAGCTTATACGGGGGTAGGTCTGAAGCTTTCTTT.

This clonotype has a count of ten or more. The CDR3 region has the DNA TGTGCCAGCACCCGAGGACTAGCTGACAATGAGCAGTTCTTC. Protein product: CASTRGLADNEQFF. V and J are TRBV9 and TRBJ2-1, with 8 bases lining up with TRBD2. The CDR3 covers 14 residues. Germline CDR1 reads SGDLS; CDR2 reads YYNGEE. V was clipped by 6 bases and J by 5 bases; unmatched bases: 7.

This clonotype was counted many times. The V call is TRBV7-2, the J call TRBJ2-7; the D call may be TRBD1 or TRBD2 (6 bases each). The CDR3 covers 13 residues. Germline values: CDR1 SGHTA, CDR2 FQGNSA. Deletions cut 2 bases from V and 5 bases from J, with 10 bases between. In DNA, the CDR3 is TGTGCCAGCAGCTTAACTGGGGGGCACGAGCAGTACGTC. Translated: CASSLTGGHEQYV.

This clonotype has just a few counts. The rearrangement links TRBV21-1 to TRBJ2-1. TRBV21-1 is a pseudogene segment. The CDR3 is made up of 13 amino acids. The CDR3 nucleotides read TGTGCCAAAGACCGGGACCTCTACAATGAGCAGTTCTTC. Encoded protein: CAKDRDLYNEQFF.

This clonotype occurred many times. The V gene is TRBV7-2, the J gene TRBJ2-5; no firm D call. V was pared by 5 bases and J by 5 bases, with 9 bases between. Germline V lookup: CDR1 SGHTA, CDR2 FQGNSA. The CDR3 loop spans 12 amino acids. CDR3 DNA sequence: TGTGCCAGCAGCCCCAGGTGGGAGACCCAGTACTTC. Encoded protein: CASSPRWETQYF. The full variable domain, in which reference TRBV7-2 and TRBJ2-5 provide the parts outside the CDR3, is GAGVSQSPSNKVTEKGKDVELRCDPISGHTALYWYRQSLGQGLEFLIYFQGNSAPDKSGLPSDRFSAERTGGSVSTLTIQRTQQEDSAVYLCASSPRWETQYFGPGTRLLVL.

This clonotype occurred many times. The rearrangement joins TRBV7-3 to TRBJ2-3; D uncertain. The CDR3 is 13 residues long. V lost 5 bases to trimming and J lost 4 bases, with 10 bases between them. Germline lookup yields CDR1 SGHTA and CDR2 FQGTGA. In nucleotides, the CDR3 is TGTGCCAGCAGCCTTGGGATTTCAGATACGCAGTATTTT. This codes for CASSLGISDTQYF.

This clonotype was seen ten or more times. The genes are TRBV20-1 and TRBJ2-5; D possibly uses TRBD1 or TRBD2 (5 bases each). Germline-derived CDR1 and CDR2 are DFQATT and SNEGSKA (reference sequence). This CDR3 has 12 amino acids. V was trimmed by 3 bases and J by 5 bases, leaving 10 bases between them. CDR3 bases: TGCAGTGCTAGGGGGCGCGGGGAGACCCAGTACTTC. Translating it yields CSARGRGETQYF.

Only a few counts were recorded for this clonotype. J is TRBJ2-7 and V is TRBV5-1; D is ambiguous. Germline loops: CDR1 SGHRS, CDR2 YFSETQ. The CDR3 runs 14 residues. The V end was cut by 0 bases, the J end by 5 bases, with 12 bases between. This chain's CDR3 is CASSLAGGGNEQYF. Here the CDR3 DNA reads TGCGCCAGCAGCTTGGCCGGCGGCGGCAACGAGCAGTACTTC.

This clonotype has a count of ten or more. CDR3 residues: CASSPTRGPAEAFF. CDR3 nucleotides: TGTGCCAGCAGCCCTACCCGGGGACCCGCAGAAGCTTTCTTT. This chain connects TRBV5-6 to TRBJ1-1, with D perhaps TRBD1 (5 bases). V was clipped by 4 bases and J by 8 bases, with 18 bases between them. The CDR3 is 14 residues long. From germline, CDR1 is SGHDT and CDR2 YYEEEE.

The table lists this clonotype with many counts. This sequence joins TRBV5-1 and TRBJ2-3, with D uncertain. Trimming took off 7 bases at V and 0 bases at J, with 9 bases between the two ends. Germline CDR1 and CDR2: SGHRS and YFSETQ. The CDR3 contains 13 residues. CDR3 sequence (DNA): TGCGCCAGCGCCCTCCTTAGCACAGATACGCAGTATTTT. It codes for CASALLSTDTQYF.

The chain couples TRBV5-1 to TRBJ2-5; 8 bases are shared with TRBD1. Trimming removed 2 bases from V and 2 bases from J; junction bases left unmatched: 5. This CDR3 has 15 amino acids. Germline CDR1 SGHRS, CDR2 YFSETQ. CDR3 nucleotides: TGCGCCAGCAGCTTTTCCGGACAGGGTCAAGAGACCCAGTACTTC. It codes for CASSFSGQGQETQYF.

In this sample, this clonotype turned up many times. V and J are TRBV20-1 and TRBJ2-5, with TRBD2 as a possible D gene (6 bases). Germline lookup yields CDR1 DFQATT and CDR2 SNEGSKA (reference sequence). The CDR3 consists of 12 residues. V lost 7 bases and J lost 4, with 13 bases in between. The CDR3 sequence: CSGYRLGETQYF. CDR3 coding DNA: TGCAGTGGCTACAGACTAGGAGAGACCCAGTACTTC.

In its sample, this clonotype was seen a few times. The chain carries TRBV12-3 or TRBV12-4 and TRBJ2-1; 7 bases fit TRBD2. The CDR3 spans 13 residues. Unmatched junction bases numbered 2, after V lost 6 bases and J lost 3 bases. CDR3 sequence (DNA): TGTGCCAGCAGGGCGGGAGTCTACAATGAGCAGTTCTTC. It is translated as CASRAGVYNEQFF.

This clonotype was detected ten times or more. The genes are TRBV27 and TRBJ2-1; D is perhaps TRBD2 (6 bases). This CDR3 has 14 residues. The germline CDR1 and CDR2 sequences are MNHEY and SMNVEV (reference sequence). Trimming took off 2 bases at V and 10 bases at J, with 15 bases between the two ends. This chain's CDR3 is CASSLRWGVAEQFF. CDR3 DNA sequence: TGTGCCAGCAGTTTAAGGTGGGGGGTGGCCGAGCAGTTCTTC.